This T cell receptor beta chain was sequenced for a study of T cell changes during pregnancy in multiple sclerosis. TCRdb keeps only in-frame clones here, not all; method: immunoSEQ multiplex PCR. The sample contains about 83,000 clones, 90% to 95% of which appear only once. This CDR3 is 16 amino acids long. The V gene end was trimmed by 1 base and the J gene end by 2 bases; junction bases not matched to a gene: 4. Germline CDR1 and CDR2: SGHTA and FQGNSA. The rearrangement joins TRBV7-2 to TRBJ2-7, with 11 bases aligning to TRBD2. The starting material was PBMCs, obtained in the first trimester of pregnancy. The clonotype originates from a female donor in good health, serving as a control in a pregnancy study. Some clones in this sample may be carry-over from other donors' samples. The CDR3 coding sequence is TGTGCCAGCAGCTTAGGACTAGCGGGACCTGCCTACGAGCAGTACTTC. Residues: CASSLGLAGPAYEQYF.